This T cell receptor (beta chain) was sequenced for a study of T cells in Graves' hyperthyroidism and ophthalmopathy. The study based diagnoses on clinical symptoms, serum thyroxine and TRAb, thyroid ultrasound and orbital computed tomography. The sample, blood from the first hyperthyroidism diagnosis, precedes any ophthalmopathy symptoms. This clonotype was detected many times. RNA transcripts yielded amplified TCR beta CDR3 regions. A set of HTBI primers served as the primers for a first-round RT-PCR of the TCR CDR3. In TCRdb, the multiplex PCR reads were re-called with MiXCR into one record per CDR3 protein. Here the sample spans about 280,000 distinct CDR3 sequences, less than 30% being singletons. The ends lost 4 bases at V and 5 bases at J; junction bases unmatched: 2. The CDR3 covers 13 residues. The germline V gene has CDR1 MNHEY and CDR2 SVGEGT.

The TCR was taken from a man aged 35-49 years with Graves' hyperthyroidism that later progressed to Graves' ophthalmopathy. Sequenced input: blood. The J gene is TRBJ2-4, the V gene TRBV6-2 or TRBV6-3, with TRBD1 identical over 7 bases. DNA of the CDR3: TGTGCCAGCAGTTTCGACAGGGAAAACATTCAGTACTTC. Its translation: CASSFDRENIQYF.